These 28 T cell receptor beta chains came from one sample sequenced in a study of PD-1 blockade in classical Hodgkin lymphoma (TCRdb year 2020). This specimen's time point label, interpreted: cycle 4 day 1 (C4D1), after more than five weeks of nivolumab. Every trial patient had relapsed after autologous stem cell transplantation, and cohorts A, B and C differed in prior brentuximab vedotin exposure. Library preparation was by the immunoSEQ multiplex PCR assay. TCRdb limited this immuneACCESS table to in-frame rearrangements with V and J called. A share of clones is missing; checked studies link under half to unresolved V genes, and the rest is unexplained. Present in this sample are 25,000 to 30,000 clones, over 75% of which were seen just once. Approximately 18% of the sample belongs to the ten largest clones. The starting material was peripheral blood mononuclear cells (PBMCs), obtained before the fourth cycle of nivolumab. The receptors were sampled from a human donor with classical Hodgkin lymphoma.

The chain couples TRBV7-6 to TRBJ2-2, with D possibly being TRBD2 (6 bases). The V end was cut by 1 base, the J end by 8 bases, with 11 bases between. The CDR3 contains 14 residues. Germline CDR1 is SGHVS and CDR2 is FNYEAQ. The CDR3 loop is CASSLDGGAGELFF. In nucleotides, the CDR3 is TGTGCCAGCAGCTTAGACGGCGGGGCAGGGGAGCTGTTTTTT. Together with reference TRBV7-6 and TRBJ2-2, the CDR3 gives the full variable domain: GAGVSQSPRYKVTKRGQDVALRCDPISGHVSLYWYRQALGQGPEFLTYFNYEAQQDKSGLPNDRFSAERPEGSISTLTIQRTEQRDSAMYRCASSLDGGAGELFFGEGSRLTVL.

V is TRBV7-7 and J is TRBJ2-7; 12 bases are shared with TRBD2. J was trimmed by 6 bases and V by 2 bases; bases with no gene match: 8. Germline V gives CDR1 SSHAT, CDR2 FNYEAQ (reference sequence). The CDR3 consists of 16 residues. The CDR3 DNA reads as TGTGCCAGCAGCTTAAGCCTAGCGGGGGGGTTCGGCGAGCAGTACTTC. Translating gives CASSLSLAGGFGEQYF.

This sequence joins TRBV6-5 and TRBJ1-5; D ambiguous. Germline V gene data show CDR1 as MNHEY and CDR2 as SVGAGI. Trimming took 3 bases from V and 7 from J, leaving 7 bases between them. The CDR3 consists of 12 residues. In nucleotides, the CDR3 is TGTGCCAGCAGTTATTCCACGCAGCCCCAGCATTTT. Translated: CASSYSTQPQHF.

In regard to this clone: One junction end does not reproduce the germline sequence, and a read error may be involved. The genes are TRBV13 and TRBJ2-7; weak D call: TRBD1 (5 bases). Germline CDR1 and CDR2: PRHDT and FYEKMQ (reference sequence). This CDR3 is built from 12 residues. CDR3 sequence: CASSLEVTERHF. CDR3 in DNA: TGTGCCAGCAGCTTAGAGGTGACAGAGCGCCATTTC.

The CDR3 DNA sequence: TGTGCCAGCGATGCCGGGACAGAAATCTACGAGCAGTACTTC. Protein sequence: CASDAGTEIYEQYF. The chain has TRBV28 and TRBJ2-7; 7 bases fit TRBD1. V lost 8 bases to trimming and J lost 3 bases; unmatched junction nucleotides: 10. The CDR3 runs 14 residues. CDR1 MDHEN and CDR2 SYDVKM come from the germline V gene.

This rearrangement joins TRBV7-2 to TRBJ1-3, with TRBD1 matching 7 bases. This CDR3 spans 15 amino acids. J lost 8 bases, V lost 2 bases, and 9 bases had no gene match. CDR1 is SGHTA, CDR2 FQGNSA, per germline. CDR3 protein: CASSLSTGSRYTIYF. In nucleotides, the CDR3 is TGTGCCAGCAGCTTATCGACAGGGAGTAGGTACACCATATATTTT.

This rearrangement joins TRBV28 to TRBJ2-1, with D uncertain. This CDR3 is 11 amino acids long. Germline V CDR1 and CDR2: MDHEN, SYDVKM. The V end was cut by 10 bases, the J end by 8 bases, with 12 bases between. As DNA, the CDR3 is TGTGCCATTCTGGCGGCCCATGAGCAGTTCTTC. Its protein is CAILAAHEQFF. Full variable domain (outside the CDR3, taken from reference TRBV28 and TRBJ2-1): DVKVTQSSRYLVKRTGEKVFLECVQDMDHENMFWYRQDPGLGLRLIYFSYDVKMKEKGDIPEGYSVSREKKERFSLILESASTNQTSMYLCAILAAHEQFFGPGTRLTVL.

The chain recombines TRBV19 with TRBJ2-6; D remains ambiguous. Germline V gives CDR1 LNHDA, CDR2 SQIVND (reference sequence). This CDR3 comprises 16 residues. V lost 3 bases, J lost 0 bases, and 9 bases lay in between. The CDR3 protein is CASSISSFSGANVLTF. The CDR3 region has the DNA TGTGCCAGTAGTATTTCCTCTTTCTCTGGGGCCAACGTCCTGACTTTC.

V is TRBV7-9 and J is TRBJ1-1, with D possibly being TRBD1 (5 bases). CDR1 and CDR2 from the germline V gene are SEHNR and FQNEAQ (reference sequence). With 4 bases removed from V and 3 bases from J, the gap between germline ends came to 9 bases. This CDR3 has 13 amino acids. Here the CDR3 DNA reads TGTGCCAGCAGCTCCGAGGGGCACACTGAAGCTTTCTTT. As protein: CASSSEGHTEAFF.

V usage is TRBV4-1 and J usage is TRBJ2-2; perhaps TRBD1 as D (6 bases). This CDR3 comprises 16 residues. V shed 5 bases and J shed 7 bases, with 20 bases lying between them. From germline, CDR1 is MGHRA and CDR2 YSYEKL. In DNA, the CDR3 is TGCGCCAGCAGCACCTTAACAGGGAAGAAGGGCGGGGAGCTGTTTTTT. Protein sequence: CASSTLTGKKGGELFF.

This clone is medium-sized within its sample. The chain is built from TRBV7-3 and TRBJ2-7; 7 bases map to TRBD2. V was clipped by 2 bases and J by 2 bases; unmatched bases: 9. The V gene's germline CDR1 is SGHTA and CDR2 FQGTGA. The CDR3 is made up of 16 amino acids. CDR3: CASSLETPGLTYEQYF. Written as DNA, the CDR3 is TGTGCCAGCAGCTTAGAAACGCCGGGACTAACCTACGAGCAGTACTTC.

J is TRBJ2-7 and V is TRBV6-1; D perhaps matches TRBD1 (7 bases). The germline V gene encodes CDR1 MNHNS and CDR2 SASEGT. The CDR3 sequence is 15 residues long. V dropped 6 bases and J dropped 4 bases, with 19 bases sitting between them. The CDR3 protein is CASRPRGTDHYEQYF. CDR3 in DNA: TGTGCCAGCAGGCCCCGGGGGACAGATCATTACGAGCAGTACTTC.

The rearrangement uses TRBV7-7 and TRBJ2-7; D gene uncertain. Trimming took off 3 bases at V and 5 bases at J, with 8 bases between the two ends. Germline V lookup: CDR1 SSHAT, CDR2 FNYEAQ (reference sequence). The CDR3 loop spans 12 amino acids. This CDR3 is CASSFKSHEQYF. The DNA for the CDR3 is TGTGCCAGCAGCTTTAAATCGCACGAGCAGTACTTC.

This clone was found once. This chain joins TRBV11-2 and TRBJ1-3, with TRBD1 as a possible D gene (5 bases). Trimming took off 0 bases at V and 2 bases at J, with 8 bases between the two ends. The CDR3 totals 15 residues. The V gene's germline CDR1 is SGHAT and CDR2 FQNNGV. CDR3 DNA: TGTGCCAGCAGCTTAGAACCAGGGCCTGGAAACACCATATATTTT. This sequence encodes CASSLEPGPGNTIYF. Complete variable domain (other parts from reference TRBV11-2 and TRBJ1-3): EAGVAQSPRYKIIEKRQSVAFWCNPISGHATLYWYQQILGQGPKLLIQFQNNGVVDDSQLPKDRFSAERLKGVDSTLKIQPAKLEDSAVYLCASSLEPGPGNTIYFGEGSWLTVV.

This clone showed up just once. The chain employs TRBV5-1 and TRBJ1-4; D possibly corresponds to TRBD1 (5 bases). V was shortened by 4 bases and J by 4 bases, with 14 bases between the two germline ends. The CDR3 has 15 amino acids. Germline values: CDR1 SGHRS, CDR2 YFSETQ. The CDR3 bases are TGCGCCAGCAGCCCGTCCGGGGGAAGTAATGAAAAACTGTTTTTT. Protein product: CASSPSGGSNEKLFF.

This clone appeared a single time. The chain employs TRBV6-6 and TRBJ2-2, with D perhaps matching TRBD2 (7 bases). The germline V and J ends were trimmed by 5 bases and 3 bases, with 16 bases remaining between them. Germline V lookup: CDR1 MNHNY, CDR2 SVGAGI (reference sequence). The CDR3 has 16 amino acids. The CDR3 is CASSAMGGRDTGELFF. CDR3 in DNA: TGTGCCAGCAGTGCCATGGGGGGGCGGGACACCGGGGAGCTGTTTTTT.

This clone was detected only once. The rearrangement joins TRBV27 to TRBJ2-5, with TRBD2 matching over 10 bases. The assigned J gene may be wrong: the sequence end matches TRBJ2-7 better. The germline V gene has CDR1 MNHEY and CDR2 SMNVEV (reference sequence). This CDR3 spans 15 amino acids. The CDR3 DNA sequence: TGTGCCAGCAGTTTGGCTAGCGGGGGCTCCTACGAGCAGTACTTC. Its protein product is CASSLASGGSYEQYF.

The chain combines TRBV7-2 with TRBJ1-4, with a tentative D call TRBD1 (5 bases). Between the trimmed V and J ends, which lost 5 bases and 7 bases, there was a span of 20 bases. Germline V gives CDR1 SGHTA, CDR2 FQGNSA. CDR3 length: 16 amino acids. The CDR3 region has the DNA TGTGCCAGCAGCCCTCGGTTTGGGGGGAGAAGTGAAAAACTGTTTTTT. Protein: CASSPRFGGRSEKLFF.

V and J are TRBV7-2 and TRBJ1-1; possibly TRBD1 for D (6 bases). Trimming cost V 5 bases and J 3 bases, with 10 bases left between them. Germline CDR1 is SGHTA and CDR2 is FQGNSA. The CDR3 spans 13 residues. The CDR3: CASSPGEYTEAFF. CDR3 nucleotides: TGTGCCAGCAGCCCAGGGGAGTACACTGAAGCTTTCTTT. Looking up the rest from reference TRBV7-2 and TRBJ1-1 gives the full variable domain: GAGVSQSPSNKVTEKGKDVELRCDPISGHTALYWYRQSLGQGLEFLIYFQGNSAPDKSGLPSDRFSAERTGGSVSTLTIQRTQQEDSAVYLCASSPGEYTEAFFGQGTRLTVV.

This chain links TRBV2 with TRBJ2-5; 9 bases fit TRBD2. CDR1 and CDR2 from the germline V gene are SNHLY and FYNNEI. The CDR3 length is 15 residues. With 1 base clipped from V and 5 bases from J, the junction kept 5 bases outside the gene matches. The CDR3 loop is CASSEGGGAGETQYF. The CDR3 bases are TGTGCCAGCAGTGAAGGCGGGGGGGCCGGTGAGACCCAGTACTTC.

The V and J genes are TRBV9 and TRBJ1-2, with D possibly TRBD1 on 6 matching bases. Germline V gives CDR1 SGDLS, CDR2 YYNGEE. The CDR3 consists of 15 residues. The V end lost 4 bases, the J end lost 5 bases, and 18 bases lay between the germline ends. The CDR3 DNA reads as TGTGCCAGCAGCAACCTCCCGGGACACCTTTATGGCTACACCTTC. It yields the protein CASSNLPGHLYGYTF.

This chain joins TRBV7-2 and TRBJ1-1, with 7 bases lining up with TRBD1. The CDR3 is 14 residues long. Germline trimming cut 0 bases from V and 12 bases from J; bases unmatched to any gene: 10. Germline CDR1 and CDR2: SGHTA and FQGNSA. CDR3 residues: CASSLAGQVIAPFF. The CDR3 DNA is TGTGCCAGCAGCTTAGCAGGACAGGTCATCGCGCCTTTCTTT.

Turning to this clone: Its ends do not fully match the called genes, so a read error is possible. The V call is TRBV7-9, the J call TRBJ1-3; D is possibly TRBD1 (5 bases). CDR1 SEHNR and CDR2 FQNEAQ come from the germline V gene (reference sequence). The CDR3 spans 15 residues. Here the CDR3 DNA reads TGTGCCAGCGGCTTGGACTCTCGGGACGAAGTTTCTCCGGATTTT. Amino acid sequence: CASGLDSRDEVSPDF.

As DNA, the CDR3 is TGTGCCAGCAGTTTGGAGTCTAGCGGGGGCCAAGAGACCCAGTACTTC. This sequence encodes CASSLESSGGQETQYF. The chain employs TRBV28 and TRBJ2-5; 10 nucleotides align to TRBD2. This CDR3 comprises 16 residues. CDR1 MDHEN and CDR2 SYDVKM come from the germline V gene. With V trimmed by 3 bases and J by 1 base, 5 bases remained unmatched.

The CDR3 DNA reads as TGTGCCATCAGCCGACGGGACACCGAAAACACTGAAGCTTTCTTT. The encoded protein is CAISRRDTENTEAFF. V gene TRBV10-3 combines with J gene TRBJ1-1; maybe TRBD1 (6 bases). CDR3 length: 15 amino acids. Per the germline V gene, CDR1 is ENHRY and CDR2 is SYGVKD. Trimming removed 6 bases from V and 2 bases from J, with 16 bases in between.

This chain uses TRBV5-6 with TRBJ2-5; D gene ambiguous. TRBJ2-7 explains the end of the DNA better; the J call may be wrong. The CDR3 is 14 amino acids. Germline V lookup: CDR1 SGHDT, CDR2 YYEEEE. The CDR3 loop is CASSLSAASYEQYF. In DNA, the CDR3 is TGTGCCAGCAGCTTGTCGGCAGCTTCCTACGAGCAGTACTTC.

The chain uses TRBV7-9 and TRBJ2-5, with a tentative D call TRBD1 (5 bases). Looked up from germline, CDR1 is SEHNR and CDR2 is FQNEAQ (reference sequence). V was cut by 3 bases and J by 3 bases, with 11 bases left in between. This CDR3 region has 14 residues. CDR3 amino acids: CASSFQGREETQYF. As DNA, the CDR3 is TGTGCCAGCAGCTTTCAGGGCAGGGAAGAGACCCAGTACTTC.

The chain couples TRBV4-1 to TRBJ1-2; 8 bases fit TRBD1. Germline CDR1 MGHRA, CDR2 YSYEKL. The V gene end was trimmed by 2 bases and the J gene end by 8 bases; junction bases not matched to a gene: 7. CDR3 length: 14 amino acids. CDR3 in amino acids: CASSQPQDRGGYTF. CDR3 nucleotide sequence: TGCGCCAGCAGCCAACCCCAAGACAGGGGCGGCTACACCTTC.